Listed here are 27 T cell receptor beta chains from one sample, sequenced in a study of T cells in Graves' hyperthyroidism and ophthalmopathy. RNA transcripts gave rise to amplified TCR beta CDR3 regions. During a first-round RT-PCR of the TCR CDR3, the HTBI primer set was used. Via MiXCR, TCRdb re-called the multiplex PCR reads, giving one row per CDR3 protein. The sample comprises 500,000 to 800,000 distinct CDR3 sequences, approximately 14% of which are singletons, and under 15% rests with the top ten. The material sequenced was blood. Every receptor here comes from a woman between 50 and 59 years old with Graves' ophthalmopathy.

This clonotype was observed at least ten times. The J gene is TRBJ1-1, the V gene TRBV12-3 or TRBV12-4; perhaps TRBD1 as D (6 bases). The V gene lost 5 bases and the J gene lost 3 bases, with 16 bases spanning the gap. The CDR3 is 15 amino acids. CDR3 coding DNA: TGTGCCAGCAGTCGACAGGACCCCGCGGACACTGAAGCTTTCTTT. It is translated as CASSRQDPADTEAFF.

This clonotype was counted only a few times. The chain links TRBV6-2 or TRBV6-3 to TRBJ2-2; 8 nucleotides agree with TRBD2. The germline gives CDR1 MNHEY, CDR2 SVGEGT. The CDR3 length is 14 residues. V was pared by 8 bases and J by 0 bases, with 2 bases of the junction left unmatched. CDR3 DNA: TGTGCCAGCGGGGGACTAGCGAACACCGGGGAGCTGTTTTTT. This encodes CASGGLANTGELFF.

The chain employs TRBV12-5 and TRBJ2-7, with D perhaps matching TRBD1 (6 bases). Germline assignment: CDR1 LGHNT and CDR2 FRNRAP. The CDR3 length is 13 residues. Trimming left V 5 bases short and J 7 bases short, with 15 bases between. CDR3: CASGRQVPGEQYF. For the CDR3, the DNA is TGTGCTAGTGGTCGACAGGTCCCCGGAGAGCAGTACTTC.

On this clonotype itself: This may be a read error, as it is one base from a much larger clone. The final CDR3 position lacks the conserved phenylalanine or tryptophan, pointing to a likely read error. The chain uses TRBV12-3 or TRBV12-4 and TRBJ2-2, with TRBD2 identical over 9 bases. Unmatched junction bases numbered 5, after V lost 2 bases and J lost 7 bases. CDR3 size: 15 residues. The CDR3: CASSLLAGFGGELFS. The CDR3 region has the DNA TGTGCCAGCAGTTTACTAGCGGGATTTGGCGGGGAGCTGTTTTCT.

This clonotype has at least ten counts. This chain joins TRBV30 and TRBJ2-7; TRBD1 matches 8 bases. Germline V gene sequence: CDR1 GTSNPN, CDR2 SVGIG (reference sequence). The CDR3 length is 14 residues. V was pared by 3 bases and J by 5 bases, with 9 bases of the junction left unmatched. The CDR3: CAWRAGQGAHEQYF. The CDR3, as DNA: TGTGCCTGGAGAGCCGGGCAGGGGGCTCACGAGCAGTACTTC.

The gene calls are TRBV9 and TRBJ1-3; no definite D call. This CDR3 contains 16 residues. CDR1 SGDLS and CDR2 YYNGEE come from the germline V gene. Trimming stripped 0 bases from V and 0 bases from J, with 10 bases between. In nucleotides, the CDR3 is TGTGCCAGCAGCGTAGATCTGTTTTTCTCTGGAAACACCATATATTTT. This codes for CASSVDLFFSGNTIYF.

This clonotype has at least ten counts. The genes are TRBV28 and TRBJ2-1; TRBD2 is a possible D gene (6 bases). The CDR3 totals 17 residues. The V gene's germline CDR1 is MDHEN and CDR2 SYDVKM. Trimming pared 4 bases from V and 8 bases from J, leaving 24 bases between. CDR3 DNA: TGTGCCAGCAGTTCCCATAGGTGGGAGGTTTTGATTGATGAGCAGTTCTTC. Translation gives CASSSHRWEVLIDEQFF.

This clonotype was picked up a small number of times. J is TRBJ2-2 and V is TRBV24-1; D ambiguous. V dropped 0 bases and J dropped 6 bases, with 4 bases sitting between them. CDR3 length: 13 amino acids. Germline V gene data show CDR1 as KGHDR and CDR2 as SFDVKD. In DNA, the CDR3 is TGTGCCACCAGTGATTTGGGACCCGGGGAGCTGTTTTTT. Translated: CATSDLGPGELFF.

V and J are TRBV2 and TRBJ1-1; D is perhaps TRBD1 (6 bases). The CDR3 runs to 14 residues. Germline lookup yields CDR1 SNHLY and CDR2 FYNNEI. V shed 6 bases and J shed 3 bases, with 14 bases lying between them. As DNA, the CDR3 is TGTGCCAGCAGCGAAAGGACAGCGGACACTGAAGCTTTCTTT. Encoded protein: CASSERTADTEAFF.

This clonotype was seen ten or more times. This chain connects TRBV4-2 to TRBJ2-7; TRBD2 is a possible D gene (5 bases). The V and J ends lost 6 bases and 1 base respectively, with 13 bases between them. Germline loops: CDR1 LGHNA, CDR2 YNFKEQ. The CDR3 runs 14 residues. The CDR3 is CASSQSTRSYEQYF. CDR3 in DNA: TGTGCCAGCAGTCAGAGTACTAGATCCTACGAGCAGTACTTC.

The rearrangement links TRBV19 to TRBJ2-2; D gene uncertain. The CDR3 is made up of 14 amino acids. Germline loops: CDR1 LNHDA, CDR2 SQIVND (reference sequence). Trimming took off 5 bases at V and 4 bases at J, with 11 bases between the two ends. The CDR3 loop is CASSLNRATGELFF. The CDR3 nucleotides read TGTGCCAGTAGTCTCAATCGGGCCACCGGGGAGCTGTTTTTT.

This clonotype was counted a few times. CDR3 DNA: TGTGCCAGTAGTATCCCGGGACTAGCTCCAAACGGGGAGCTGTTTTTT. This encodes CASSIPGLAPNGELFF. The chain is built from TRBV19 and TRBJ2-2; the match to TRBD2 covers 9 bases. The CDR3 contains 16 residues. The trim removed 3 bases at V and 7 bases at J, leaving 9 bases unmatched. CDR1 and CDR2 from the germline V gene are LNHDA and SQIVND (reference sequence).

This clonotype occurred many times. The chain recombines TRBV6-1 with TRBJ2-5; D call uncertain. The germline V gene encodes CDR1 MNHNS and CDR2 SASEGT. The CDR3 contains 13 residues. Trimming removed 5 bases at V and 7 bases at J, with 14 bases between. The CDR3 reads CASSYALSVTQYF. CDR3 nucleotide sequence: TGTGCCAGCAGTTACGCCCTATCAGTGACCCAGTACTTC.

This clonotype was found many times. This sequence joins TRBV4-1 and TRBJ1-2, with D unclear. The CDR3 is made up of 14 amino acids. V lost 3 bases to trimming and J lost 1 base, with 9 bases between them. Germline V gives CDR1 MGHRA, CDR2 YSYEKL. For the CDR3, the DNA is TGCGCCAGCAGCCAGGACGGTATTAACTATGGCTACACCTTC. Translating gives CASSQDGINYGYTF.

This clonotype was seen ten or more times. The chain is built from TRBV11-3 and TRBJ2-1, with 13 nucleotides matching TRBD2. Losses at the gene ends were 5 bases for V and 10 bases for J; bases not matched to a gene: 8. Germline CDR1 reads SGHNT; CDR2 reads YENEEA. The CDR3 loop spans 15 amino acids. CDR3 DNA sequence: TGTGCCAGCAGCCCCCCACTAGCGGGAGGGCCGGAGCAGTTCTTC. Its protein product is CASSPPLAGGPEQFF.

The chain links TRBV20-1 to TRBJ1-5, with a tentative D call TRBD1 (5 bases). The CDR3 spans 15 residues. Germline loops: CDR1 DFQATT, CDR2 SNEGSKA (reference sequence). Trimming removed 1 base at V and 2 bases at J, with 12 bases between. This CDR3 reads CSARASLGGNQPQHF. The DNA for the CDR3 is TGCAGTGCTAGAGCCTCCCTAGGGGGCAATCAGCCCCAGCATTTT.

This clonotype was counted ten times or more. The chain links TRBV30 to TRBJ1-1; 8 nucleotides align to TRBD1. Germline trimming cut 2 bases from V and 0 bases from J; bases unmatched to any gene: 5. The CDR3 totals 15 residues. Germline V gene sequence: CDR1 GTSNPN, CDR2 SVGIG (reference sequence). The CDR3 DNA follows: TGTGCCTGGAGTTTCAGGACAGGGTTGAACACTGAAGCTTTCTTT. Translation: CAWSFRTGLNTEAFF.

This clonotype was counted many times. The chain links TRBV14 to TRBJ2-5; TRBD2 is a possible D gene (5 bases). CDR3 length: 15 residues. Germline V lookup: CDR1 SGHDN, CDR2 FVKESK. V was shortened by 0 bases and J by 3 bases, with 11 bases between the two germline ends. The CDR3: CASSQDFSGEETQYF. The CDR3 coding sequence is TGTGCCAGCAGCCAAGATTTCAGCGGAGAAGAGACCCAGTACTTC.

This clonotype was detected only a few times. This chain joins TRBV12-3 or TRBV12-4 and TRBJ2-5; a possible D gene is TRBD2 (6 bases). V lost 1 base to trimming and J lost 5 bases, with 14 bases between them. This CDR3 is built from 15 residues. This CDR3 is CASSLELGGGETQYF. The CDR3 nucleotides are TGTGCCAGCAGTTTAGAATTGGGAGGTGGGGAGACCCAGTACTTC.

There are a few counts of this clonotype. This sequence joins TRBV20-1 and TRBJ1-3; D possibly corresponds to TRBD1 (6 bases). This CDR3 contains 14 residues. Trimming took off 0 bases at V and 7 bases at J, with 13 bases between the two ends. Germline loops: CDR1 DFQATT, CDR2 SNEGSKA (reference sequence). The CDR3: CSARDPQGINTIYF. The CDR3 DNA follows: TGCAGTGCTAGAGATCCACAGGGAATCAACACCATATATTTT.

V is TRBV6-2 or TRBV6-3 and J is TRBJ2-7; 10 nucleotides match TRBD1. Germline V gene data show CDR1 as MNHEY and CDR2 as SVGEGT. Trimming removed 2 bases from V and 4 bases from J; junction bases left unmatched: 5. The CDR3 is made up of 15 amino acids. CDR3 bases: TGTGCCAGCAGTTACCGGGACAGGGGTCTTTACGAGCAGTACTTC. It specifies CASSYRDRGLYEQYF.

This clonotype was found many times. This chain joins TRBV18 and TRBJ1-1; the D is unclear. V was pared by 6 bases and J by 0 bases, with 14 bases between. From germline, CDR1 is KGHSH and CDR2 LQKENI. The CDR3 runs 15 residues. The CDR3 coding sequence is TGTGCCAGCTCCCAGGACGGATCCTTGAACACTGAAGCTTTCTTT. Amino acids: CASSQDGSLNTEAFF.

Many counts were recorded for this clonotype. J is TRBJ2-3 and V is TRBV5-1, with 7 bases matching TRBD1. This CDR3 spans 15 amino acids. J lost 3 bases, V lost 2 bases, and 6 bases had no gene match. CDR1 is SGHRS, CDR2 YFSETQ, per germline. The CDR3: CASSLSGGETDTQYF. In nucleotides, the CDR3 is TGCGCCAGCAGCTTATCAGGGGGAGAGACAGATACGCAGTATTTT.

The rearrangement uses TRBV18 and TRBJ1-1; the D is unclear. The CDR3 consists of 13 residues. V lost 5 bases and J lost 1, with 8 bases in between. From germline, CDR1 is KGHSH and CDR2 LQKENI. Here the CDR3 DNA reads TGTGCCAGCTCAGCGTCTGGGAACACTGAAGCTTTCTTT. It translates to CASSASGNTEAFF. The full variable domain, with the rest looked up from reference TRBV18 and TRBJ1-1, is NAGVMQNPRHLVRRRGQEARLRCSPMKGHSHVYWYRQLPEEGLKFMVYLQKENIIDESGMPKERFSAEFPKEGPSILRIQQVVRGDSAAYFCASSASGNTEAFFGQGTRLTVV.

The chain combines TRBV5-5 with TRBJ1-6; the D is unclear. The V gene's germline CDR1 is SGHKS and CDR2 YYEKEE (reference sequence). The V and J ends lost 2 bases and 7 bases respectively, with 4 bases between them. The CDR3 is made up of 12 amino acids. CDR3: CASSFKNSPLHF. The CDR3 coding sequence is TGTGCCAGCAGCTTCAAGAATTCACCCCTCCACTTT.

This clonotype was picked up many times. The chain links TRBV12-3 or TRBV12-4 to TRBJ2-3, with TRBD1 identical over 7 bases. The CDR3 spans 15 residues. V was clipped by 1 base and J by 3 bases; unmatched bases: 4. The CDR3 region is CASSLEGRGTDTQYF. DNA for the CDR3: TGTGCCAGCAGTTTAGAAGGCAGGGGGACAGATACGCAGTATTTT.

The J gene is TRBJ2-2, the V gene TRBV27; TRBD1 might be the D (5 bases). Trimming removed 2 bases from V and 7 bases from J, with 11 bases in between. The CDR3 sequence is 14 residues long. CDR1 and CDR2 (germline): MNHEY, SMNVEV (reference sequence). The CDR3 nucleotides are TGTGCCAGCAGTTTAGACCTTAGGGGCGGGGAGCTGTTTTTT. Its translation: CASSLDLRGGELFF.